This T cell receptor (beta chain) is drawn from a study of graft-versus-host responses after intestinal transplantation. Study-level background: Recipients had multivisceral, liver-intestinal, or isolated intestinal transplants.

CDR3 length equals 13 residues. V lost 7 bases, J lost 5 bases, and 6 bases stayed unmatched. Germline lookup yields CDR1 LNHDA and CDR2 SQIVND (reference sequence). TCRdb keeps only in-frame clones here, not all; method: immunoSEQ multiplex PCR. Of some 18,000 clones listed, roughly three quarters were seen once; the top ten hold approximately 8%. Processed graft tissue released its intraepithelial and lamina propria lymphocytes. The sequencing here drew on ileum tissue, taken 20 days after intestinal transplant. The TCR was taken from a human patient who received an intestinal transplant, so some T cells may come from the graft donor. This chain joins TRBV19 and TRBJ1-1; 8 bases match TRBD1. DNA for the CDR3: TGTGCCAGTAAGGTCCAGGGGGCAACTGAAGCTTTCTTT. It codes for CASKVQGATEAFF.